This T cell receptor (beta chain) was identified during a study of early T cells in non-severe SARS-CoV-2 infection (dated by TCRdb to the early 2020s). Notes on the research overall: Because TCR sequencing relied on bulk RNA taken from unsorted whole blood, pairing of alpha and beta chains was not possible. The paper's findings and limits, for the study overall: Matching against VDJdb was skewed toward anti-spike CD8 responses, likely underestimated virus-specific expansions, and missed private and CD4 specificities.

Deletion took 2 bases off V and 6 bases off J, with a span of 10 bases between the germline ends. The germline V gene gives CDR1 as SGHTA and CDR2 as FQGTGA. From its cysteine to its phenylalanine, the CDR3 spans 13 amino acids. Only the CDR3 portion is preserved as DNA: 39 bases, with reading frame beginning at the first base. Libraries were made using 5' RACE. Instrument used: NextSeq 500. The TCR library protocol attached unique molecular identifiers to individual cDNA molecules to correct for sequencing error and PCR bias. Both TCR alpha and beta chains were sequenced, and tight co-correlation was observed between alpha and beta sequence abundances in each sample. In the paper's pipeline: Decombinator V4 was used to annotate TCR sequences for V gene, J gene and CDR3. TCRs were defined as expanded if a significant change between any two time points was detected under a Poisson model with p below 0.0001. TCR abundances were normalised to the total number of TCRs sequenced per sample and expressed as counts per million. TRAV1-2 paired with TRAJ12, TRAJ20 or TRAJ33 defined MAIT TCRs, while TRAV10 paired with TRAJ18 defined iNKT TCRs. A search of VDJdb, accessed on 1 November 2021, was run for TCRs annotated to CMV, EBV and SARS-CoV-2, with TCRs annotated for multiple antigens excluded. Through fastp at Q25 and MiXCR, TCRdb rebuilt clones from the public reads, retaining in-frame beta chains. Records with the same CDR3 protein are collapsed into one entry carrying the most frequent genes and DNA. Clone size and V and J calls follow TCRdb, not the original study. Across this sample there are about 44,000 distinct CDR3 sequences, with 23% seen only once. The leading ten clones occupy about 4.7% of the sample.

This was a case-control study nested in a cohort of healthcare workers in London, UK, who had nasopharyngeal swab PCR tests and blood samples taken every week. Healthcare workers were recruited between 23 and 31 March 2020, during the week of the UK lockdown, and were followed weekly for up to roughly 15 weeks. A remark on this clonotype: The antigen it recognizes is unknown. Per-base quality was not reported, and no clone a single base away is much larger than it.

This sample comprised whole blood, obtained at baseline. The rearranged segments are TRBV7-3 and TRBJ1-1, with the D gene not clear enough to name. The sequence was collected from an adult who was a healthcare worker with PCR-confirmed SARS-CoV-2 infection or an uninfected control (not recorded which). The CDR3 region reads CASSLEAGAEAFF. The DNA is TGTGCCAGCAGCTTAGAAGCGGGAGCTGAAGCTTTCTTT. The variable domain in full, with residues beyond the CDR3 obtained from the reference TRBV7-3 and TRBJ1-1 genes, is GAGVSQTPSNKVTEKGKYVELRCDPISGHTALYWYRQSLGQGPEFLIYFQGTGAADDSGLPNDRFFAVRPEGSVSTLKIQRTERGDSAVYLCASSLEAGAEAFFGQGTRLTVV.